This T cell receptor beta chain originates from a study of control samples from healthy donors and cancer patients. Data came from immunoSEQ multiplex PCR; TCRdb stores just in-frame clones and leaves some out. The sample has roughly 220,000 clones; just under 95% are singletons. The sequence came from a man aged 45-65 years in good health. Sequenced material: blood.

This chain's CDR3 is CASRQGETQYF. The DNA of the CDR3 is TGTGCCAGTAGGCAGGGGGAGACCCAGTACTTC. The gene calls are TRBV19 and TRBJ2-5; D might be TRBD1 (6 bases). The CDR3 has 11 residues. V was pared by 6 bases and J by 5 bases, with 7 bases between. Germline loops: CDR1 LNHDA, CDR2 SQIVND (reference sequence). Full variable domain (outside the CDR3, taken from reference TRBV19 and TRBJ2-5): DGGITQSPKYLFRKEGQNVTLSCEQNLNHDAMYWYRQDPGQGLRLIYYSQIVNDFQKGDIAEGYSVSREKKESFPLTVTSAQKNPTAFYLCASRQGETQYFGPGTRLLVL.